These 20 T cell receptor beta chains were sequenced from one sample in a study of CD8+ T cells in alopecia areata (dated by TCRdb to the late 2010s). The library came from the immunoSEQ multiplex PCR assay. RNA was extracted from all samples and reverse transcribed into cDNA as template for TCR sequencing. The source is immuneACCESS, and TCRdb retained only in-frame sequences with V and J called. Part of the clones is not carried over; for the studies checked, unresolved V genes explain less than half of this, and the remainder is unexplained. In this sample the table shows 150,000 or so clones, 55% of which occur a single time. Clones ranked in the top ten supply approximately 4.3% of the sample. What was sequenced was CD4+ T cells sorted from blood. Receptor source: a human donor in good health.

The CDR3 region is CASSLTREYNEQFF. The CDR3 region has the DNA TGTGCCAGCAGTTTAACGAGGGAATACAATGAGCAGTTCTTC. The V gene is TRBV27, the J gene TRBJ2-1; perhaps TRBD2 as D (5 bases). The germline gives CDR1 MNHEY, CDR2 SMNVEV (reference sequence). This CDR3 region has 14 residues. V was shortened by 2 bases and J by 4 bases, with 9 bases between the two germline ends.

This clone was counted only a few times. This chain joins TRBV29-1 and TRBJ1-4, with a weak D call TRBD1 (5 bases). V lost 5 bases, J lost 7 bases, and 11 bases lay in between. The CDR3 length is 12 residues. Germline CDR1 is SQVTM and CDR2 is ANQGSEA. The CDR3 DNA sequence: TGCAGCGTTTGGGGACCGGGTGAAAAACTGTTTTTT. This codes for CSVWGPGEKLFF.

This clone was counted between two and nine times. The gene calls are TRBV15 and TRBJ2-3; 10 bases match TRBD2. The J segment lost 2 bases and the V segment lost 5 bases, leaving 4 bases of the junction unmatched. Germline V gene lookup returns CDR1 LNHNV and CDR2 YYDKDF (reference sequence). CDR3 size: 15 residues. Here the CDR3 DNA reads TGTGCCACCAGCGGTAGCGGGAGGCCCACAGATACGCAGTATTTT. Encoded protein: CATSGSGRPTDTQYF.

V and J are TRBV29-1 and TRBJ2-4; the D call may be TRBD1 or TRBD2 (5 bases each). The CDR3 spans 13 residues. Trimming removed 8 bases at V and 1 base at J, with 12 bases between. CDR1 is SQVTM, CDR2 ANQGSEA, per germline. CDR3 protein: CSTHGAAKNIQYF. As DNA, the CDR3 is TGCAGCACCCACGGGGCGGCCAAAAACATTCAGTACTTC.

For the CDR3, the DNA is TGCGCCAGCAGCGGACAGCCGGGACAGGGAAGAGATACGCAGTATTTT. This gives the protein CASSGQPGQGRDTQYF. The chain recombines TRBV5-1 with TRBJ2-3; 9 bases map to TRBD1. V was clipped by 4 bases and J by 5 bases; unmatched bases: 11. Germline CDR1 is SGHRS and CDR2 is YFSETQ. The CDR3 spans 16 residues. The complete variable domain, with remaining parts taken from reference TRBV5-1 and TRBJ2-3, reads KAGVTQTPRYLIKTRGQQVTLSCSPISGHRSVSWYQQTPGQGLQFLFEYFSETQRNKGNFPGRFSGRQFSNSRSEMNVSTLELGDSALYLCASSGQPGQGRDTQYFGPGTRLTVL.

The gene calls are TRBV6-5 and TRBJ2-4, with D possibly TRBD2 on 7 matching bases. The CDR3 runs 15 residues. Trimming left V 6 bases short and J 4 bases short, with 16 bases between. Germline values: CDR1 MNHEY, CDR2 SVGAGI. The CDR3, as DNA: TGTGCCAGCAGCATTAGGGGGGGGCTGAAAAACATTCAGTACTTC. Protein sequence: CASSIRGGLKNIQYF.

This clone was found a few times. The chain recombines TRBV30 with TRBJ2-5; 7 bases match TRBD2. CDR3 length equals 14 residues. Germline V CDR1 and CDR2: GTSNPN, SVGIG (reference sequence). The V segment lost 3 bases and the J segment 5 bases; nucleotides outside the gene matches: 9. The CDR3 spells CAWRKGLVLETQYF. The CDR3 DNA follows: TGTGCCTGGAGAAAAGGACTAGTACTTGAGACCCAGTACTTC.

There are a few counts of this clone. The J gene is TRBJ1-1, the V gene TRBV2, with D unresolved. This CDR3 is 16 amino acids long. Germline V lookup: CDR1 SNHLY, CDR2 FYNNEI. V lost 4 bases to trimming and J lost 0 bases, with 15 bases between them. The CDR3 DNA sequence: TGTGCCAGCAGTGGCTACTGGGGTCCCCTGAACACTGAAGCTTTCTTT. This encodes CASSGYWGPLNTEAFF.

The CDR3 DNA reads as TGTGCCAGCAGCACCGACAGGGGGCGTTGGAATGAGCAGTTCTTC. This translates into CASSTDRGRWNEQFF. The chain recombines TRBV11-2 with TRBJ2-1; 10 bases map to TRBD1. This CDR3 comprises 15 residues. J gave up 7 bases and V 5 bases, and 8 bases lay outside the gene matches. Looked up from germline, CDR1 is SGHAT and CDR2 is FQNNGV.

The chain combines TRBV30 with TRBJ2-7; 8 bases line up with TRBD1. Trimming cost V 8 bases and J 6 bases; bases outside gene matches: 9. Germline V gene sequence: CDR1 GTSNPN, CDR2 SVGIG (reference sequence). This CDR3 region has 12 residues. Here the CDR3 DNA reads TGTGCCAGCGGACAGGGCGTAAGCGAGCAGTACTTC. Its translation is CASGQGVSEQYF.

This clone was seen only a few times. The V and J genes are TRBV29-1 and TRBJ1-2; the D gene is possibly TRBD1 (5 bases). CDR3 length equals 15 residues. Trimming cost V 4 bases and J 1 base, with 16 bases left between them. CDR1 SQVTM and CDR2 ANQGSEA come from the germline V gene. CDR3 DNA: TGCAGCGTTGGGGCCCGTGGAGACAGTAACTATGGCTACACCTTC. Translated: CSVGARGDSNYGYTF. The variable domain in full, with the rest retrieved from reference TRBV29-1 and TRBJ1-2, is SAVISQKPSRDICQRGTSLTIQCQVDSQVTMMFWYRQQPGQSLTLIATANQGSEATYESGFVIDKFPISRPNLTFSTLTVSNMSPEDSSIYLCSVGARGDSNYGYTFGSGTRLTVV.

Points on this clone: At one end, the junction sequence differs from germline, possibly due to a read error. The CDR3 is CASSQDLARRVF. The CDR3 DNA is TGTGCCAGCAGCCAAGATCTAGCGCGGAGGGTCTTC. J is TRBJ2-1 and V is TRBV4-2; D possibly corresponds to TRBD2 (6 bases). Germline CDR1 and CDR2: LGHNA and YNFKEQ. The CDR3 runs 12 residues.

The J gene is TRBJ1-2, the V gene TRBV14, with D maybe TRBD1 (5 bases). Trimming stripped 4 bases from V and 8 bases from J, with 20 bases between. The CDR3 has 15 residues. Germline V gives CDR1 SGHDN, CDR2 FVKESK. The CDR3 loop reads CASSPETGHLWGYTF. CDR3 nucleotide sequence: TGTGCCAGCAGCCCGGAAACCGGACACCTTTGGGGCTACACCTTC.

This clone was observed a few times. This chain links TRBV6-6 with TRBJ2-5, with a weak D call TRBD1 (6 bases). Germline CDR1 MNHNY, CDR2 SVGAGI (reference sequence). The CDR3 runs to 13 residues. V was cut by 6 bases and J by 5 bases, with 13 bases left in between. CDR3: CASRSGAGETQYF. The CDR3 nucleotides read TGTGCCAGCAGGTCAGGGGCAGGGGAGACCCAGTACTTC.

This clone was observed a handful of times. The CDR3 is CASSLIRTGSETQYF. DNA of the CDR3: TGCGCCAGCAGCTTGATTCGGACAGGGAGCGAGACCCAGTACTTC. The V and J genes are TRBV5-1 and TRBJ2-5; 8 bases are shared with TRBD1. The germline CDR1 and CDR2 sequences are SGHRS and YFSETQ. Losses at the gene ends were 1 base for V and 5 bases for J; bases not matched to a gene: 7. The CDR3 runs 15 residues.

CDR3 region: CASSPTGGGNQPQHF. DNA of the CDR3: TGTGCCAGCAGTCCAACAGGGGGCGGCAATCAGCCCCAGCATTTT. The J gene is TRBJ1-5, the V gene TRBV28; 9 nucleotides agree with TRBD1. Germline loops: CDR1 MDHEN, CDR2 SYDVKM. After removal of 5 bases from V and 2 bases from J, the junction contained 4 bases not matched to a gene. This CDR3 is 15 amino acids long.

V is TRBV4-2 and J is TRBJ1-2, with D perhaps matching TRBD1 (5 bases). The CDR3 is 14 amino acids. Trimming removed 1 base at V and 6 bases at J, with 12 bases between. From germline, CDR1 is LGHNA and CDR2 YNFKEQ. CDR3 sequence reads: CASSQASEGHGYTF. The CDR3 DNA is TGTGCCAGCAGCCAAGCGTCGGAGGGACATGGCTACACCTTC.

The chain combines TRBV4-2 with TRBJ2-4; D gene ambiguous. CDR1 LGHNA and CDR2 YNFKEQ come from the germline V gene. V dropped 1 base and J dropped 8 bases, with 12 bases sitting between them. The CDR3 has 14 amino acids. In DNA, the CDR3 is TGTGCCAGCAGCCAAGTTGGCGGAAATGACATTCAGTACTTC. Translation gives CASSQVGGNDIQYF.

There are a few counts of this clone. At the DNA level, this CDR3 is encoded by other sequences in the same sample as well. The chain is built from TRBV6-5 and TRBJ2-3; D is unclear. Germline CDR1 is MNHEY and CDR2 is SVGAGI. This CDR3 spans 15 amino acids. Deletions cut 0 bases from V and 0 bases from J, with 7 bases between. In nucleotides, the CDR3 is TGTGCCAGCAGTTACTCGCGTGGGAGCACAGATACGCAGTATTTT. Translation gives CASSYSRGSTDTQYF.

This clone was detected once. This chain uses TRBV7-9 with TRBJ2-7, with 10 bases fitting TRBD2. Germline V lookup: CDR1 SEHNR, CDR2 FQNEAQ (reference sequence). V was pared by 5 bases and J by 7 bases, with 8 bases of the junction left unmatched. The CDR3 spans 14 residues. The CDR3: CASSRGLAAQEQYF. CDR3 sequence (DNA): TGTGCCAGCAGCCGCGGACTAGCGGCGCAAGAGCAGTACTTC. The full variable domain, with the rest looked up from reference TRBV7-9 and TRBJ2-7, is DTGVSQNPRHKITKRGQNVTFRCDPISEHNRLYWYRQTLGQGPEFLTYFQNEAQLEKSRLLSDRFSAERPKGSFSTLEIQRTEQGDSAMYLCASSRGLAAQEQYFGPGTRLTVT.